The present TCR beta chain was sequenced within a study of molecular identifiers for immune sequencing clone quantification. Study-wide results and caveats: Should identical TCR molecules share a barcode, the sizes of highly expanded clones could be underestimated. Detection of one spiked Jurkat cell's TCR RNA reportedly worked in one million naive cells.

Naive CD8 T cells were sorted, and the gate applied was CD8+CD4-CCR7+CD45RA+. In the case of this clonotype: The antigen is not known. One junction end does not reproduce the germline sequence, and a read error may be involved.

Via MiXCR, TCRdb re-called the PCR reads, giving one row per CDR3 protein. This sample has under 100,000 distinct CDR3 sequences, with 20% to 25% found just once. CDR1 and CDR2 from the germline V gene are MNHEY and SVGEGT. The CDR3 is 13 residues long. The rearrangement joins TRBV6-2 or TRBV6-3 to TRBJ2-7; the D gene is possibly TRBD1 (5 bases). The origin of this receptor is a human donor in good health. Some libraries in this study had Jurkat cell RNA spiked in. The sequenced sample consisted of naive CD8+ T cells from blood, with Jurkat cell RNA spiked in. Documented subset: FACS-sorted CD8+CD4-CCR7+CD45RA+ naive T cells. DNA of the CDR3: TGTGTCAGCAGTCCCTCAGGGTACTACGAGCAGTACTTC. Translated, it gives CVSSPSGYYEQYF.